Listed here are 18 T cell receptor beta chains from one sample, sequenced in a study of blood T cells in healthy people across ages. Together with a sample-barcoded 5' primer, a J-beta primer mix was included in a second PCR lasting roughly 7 to 11 cycles. TCRdb used MiXCR to reprocess the 5' RACE reads, holding one entry per CDR3 protein. Of hundreds of thousands of distinct CDR3 sequences in the sample, 40% to 65% were seen once. Sequencing input: blood. Receptors originate from a man older than 75 in good health.

This clonotype was observed a handful of times. This chain connects TRBV20-1 to TRBJ2-1; a weak D match, TRBD2 (6 bases). Germline V lookup: CDR1 DFQATT, CDR2 SNEGSKA (reference sequence). The length of the CDR3 is 12 residues. With 2 bases removed from V and 10 bases from J, the gap between germline ends came to 12 bases. The CDR3 region is CSARSGLDEQFF. CDR3 DNA sequence: TGCAGTGCTAGATCGGGACTGGACGAGCAGTTCTTC.

The chain uses TRBV28 and TRBJ2-5; tentative D call: TRBD1 (5 bases). Trimming removed 5 bases from V and 13 bases from J, with 14 bases in between. Germline values: CDR1 MDHEN, CDR2 SYDVKM. The CDR3 runs 11 residues. The CDR3 DNA follows: TGTGCCAGCAGTACACAGACAGTAGGGTACTTC. It translates to CASSTQTVGYF. Full variable domain (remainder filled in from reference TRBV28 and TRBJ2-5): DVKVTQSSRYLVKRTGEKVFLECVQDMDHENMFWYRQDPGLGLRLIYFSYDVKMKEKGDIPEGYSVSREKKERFSLILESASTNQTSMYLCASSTQTVGYFGPGTRLLVL.

This clonotype came up a few times. This chain uses TRBV10-2 with TRBJ2-1, with D tentatively TRBD2 (6 bases). Trimming shortened V by 3 bases and J by 4 bases, and 10 bases separated the two germline ends. In germline, CDR1 is WSHSY, CDR2 SAAADI. This CDR3 spans 14 amino acids. The CDR3 loop reads CASSDGTGYNEQFF. The CDR3 DNA sequence: TGCGCCAGCAGTGATGGGACTGGTTACAATGAGCAGTTCTTC.

V gene TRBV7-2 combines with J gene TRBJ2-7; D is unresolved. With 0 bases removed from V and 1 base from J, the gap between germline ends came to 19 bases. The CDR3 totals 18 residues. The germline CDR1 and CDR2 sequences are SGHTA and FQGNSA. CDR3 sequence reads: CASSLALQYGAASYEQYF. Here the CDR3 DNA reads TGTGCCAGCAGCTTAGCCCTCCAATATGGCGCGGCATCCTACGAGCAGTACTTC.

This chain joins TRBV7-2 and TRBJ1-2, with D perhaps matching TRBD1 (6 bases). The CDR3 has 14 residues. V dropped 3 bases and J dropped 8 bases, with 16 bases sitting between them. CDR1 is SGHTA and CDR2 is FQGNSA in the germline V gene. The DNA for the CDR3 is TGTGCCAGCAGCTTGCGGGGGCTCGGGGGAGGCTACACCTTC. It encodes CASSLRGLGGGYTF.

J is TRBJ2-5 and V is TRBV28, with unresolved D. The J call may be faulty, since TRBJ2-7 better matches the DNA end. Germline V lookup: CDR1 MDHEN, CDR2 SYDVKM. The CDR3 sequence is 13 residues long. The CDR3 loop reads CASSVLVSYEQYF. The CDR3 DNA follows: TGTGCCAGCAGTGTCCTAGTAAGTTACGAGCAGTACTTC.

This chain links TRBV7-8 with TRBJ2-1; 8 bases fit TRBD2. V trimming: 1 base; J trimming: 4 bases; junction bases outside the gene matches: 12. The CDR3 spans 18 residues. From germline, CDR1 is SGHVS and CDR2 FQNEAQ. CDR3 amino acids: CASSLEMAGGFKYNEQFF. The DNA of the CDR3 is TGTGCCAGCAGCTTAGAAATGGCGGGAGGATTTAAGTACAATGAGCAGTTCTTC.

The gene calls are TRBV29-1 and TRBJ2-3, with a tentative D call TRBD1 (6 bases). Per the germline V gene, CDR1 is SQVTM and CDR2 is ANQGSEA. This CDR3 has 15 residues. V gave up 1 base and J gave up 2 bases, with 13 bases separating them. For the CDR3, the DNA is TGCAGCGTTGAAGGGGGGTGGGGGCACACAGATACGCAGTATTTT. The encoded protein is CSVEGGWGHTDTQYF.

The chain is built from TRBV24-1 and TRBJ2-1, with 13 positions matching TRBD2. Germline V gene sequence: CDR1 KGHDR, CDR2 SFDVKD. With V trimmed by 7 bases and J by 8 bases, 7 bases remained unmatched. CDR3 size: 15 residues. CDR3 loop: CATRGTSGRAHEQFF. CDR3 in DNA: TGTGCCACCAGAGGAACTAGCGGGAGGGCCCATGAGCAGTTCTTC.

Only a few counts were recorded for this clonotype. This sequence joins TRBV7-9 and TRBJ1-2, with 7 bases that match TRBD1. The germline V gene encodes CDR1 SEHNR and CDR2 FQNEAQ (reference sequence). The CDR3 extends over 17 amino acids. J lost 6 bases, V lost 4 bases, and 17 bases had no gene match. This CDR3 is CASSSPERQGEENGYTF. CDR3 in DNA: TGTGCCAGCAGCTCACCCGAGCGACAGGGTGAGGAGAATGGCTACACCTTC. Looking up the rest from reference TRBV7-9 and TRBJ1-2 gives the full variable domain: DTGVSQNPRHKITKRGQNVTFRCDPISEHNRLYWYRQTLGQGPEFLTYFQNEAQLEKSRLLSDRFSAERPKGSFSTLEIQRTEQGDSAMYLCASSSPERQGEENGYTFGSGTRLTVV.

V usage is TRBV10-3 and J usage is TRBJ2-3, with TRBD2 matching over 12 bases. J gave up 1 base and V 3 bases, and 8 bases lay outside the gene matches. This CDR3 comprises 18 residues. The germline CDR1 and CDR2 sequences are ENHRY and SYGVKD. The CDR3 is CAISDPQRLAGGTDTQYF. Here the CDR3 DNA reads TGTGCCATCAGTGACCCACAAAGACTAGCGGGGGGCACAGATACGCAGTATTTT.

This rearrangement joins TRBV2 to TRBJ2-1, with 7 bases aligning to TRBD1. V lost 4 bases to trimming and J lost 10 bases; unmatched junction nucleotides: 1. CDR1 and CDR2 (germline): SNHLY, FYNNEI. The CDR3 covers 11 residues. The CDR3 bases are TGTGCCAGCAGTGTGGACAGGGAGCAGTTCTTC. This sequence encodes CASSVDREQFF.

This chain links TRBV5-1 with TRBJ2-5; D possibly uses TRBD1 or TRBD2 (6 bases each). The V end was cut by 2 bases, the J end by 5 bases, with 19 bases between. Germline V gene sequence: CDR1 SGHRS, CDR2 YFSETQ. This CDR3 spans 16 amino acids. The CDR3 sequence: CASSLSEQGGSETQYF. CDR3 in DNA: TGCGCCAGCAGCTTAAGTGAACAGGGAGGTTCTGAGACCCAGTACTTC.

This clonotype was recorded at least ten times. The V and J genes are TRBV5-1 and TRBJ2-1; 9 nucleotides align to TRBD2. The CDR3 runs 15 residues. The J segment lost 3 bases and the V segment lost 4 bases, leaving 5 bases of the junction unmatched. The germline V gene has CDR1 SGHRS and CDR2 YFSETQ. CDR3 sequence (DNA): TGCGCCAGCAGCGGTAGCGGGAGTAGCTACAATGAGCAGTTCTTC. This encodes CASSGSGSSYNEQFF.

This clonotype was seen repeatedly, ten times or more. The chain is built from TRBV7-2 and TRBJ1-4, with D unclear. The CDR3 spans 16 residues. Germline lookup yields CDR1 SGHTA and CDR2 FQGNSA. V gave up 1 base and J gave up 0 bases, with 9 bases separating them. CDR3: CASSLGTVATNEKLFF. The DNA of the CDR3 is TGTGCCAGCAGCTTAGGAACAGTCGCAACTAATGAAAAACTGTTTTTT.

This clonotype has more than one count but fewer than ten. The CDR3 nucleotides read TGTGCCAGCAGTTACGCCGGGACAGGGCTATACTATGGCTACACCTTC. This gives the protein CASSYAGTGLYYGYTF. The chain combines TRBV6-5 with TRBJ1-2; 9 bases agree with TRBD1. The CDR3 consists of 16 residues. Looked up from germline, CDR1 is MNHEY and CDR2 is SVGAGI. V lost 2 bases, J lost 3 bases, and 7 bases stayed unmatched.

This clonotype was counted at least ten times. The V gene is TRBV12-3 or TRBV12-4, the J gene TRBJ2-3, with 7 bases aligning to TRBD2. Trimming cost V 3 bases and J 11 bases; bases outside gene matches: 11. The CDR3 has 14 amino acids. The CDR3 region is CASSLAGVEGLQYF. The CDR3 coding sequence is TGTGCCAGCAGTTTGGCGGGGGTGGAAGGGCTGCAGTATTTT.

J is TRBJ2-7 and V is TRBV20-1; D remains ambiguous. V gave up 0 bases and J gave up 2 bases, with 11 bases separating them. CDR3 size: 14 residues. Germline CDR1 DFQATT, CDR2 SNEGSKA (reference sequence). CDR3 region: CSARDPVRTYEQYF. CDR3 sequence (DNA): TGCAGTGCTAGAGATCCCGTCCGAACCTACGAGCAGTACTTC.